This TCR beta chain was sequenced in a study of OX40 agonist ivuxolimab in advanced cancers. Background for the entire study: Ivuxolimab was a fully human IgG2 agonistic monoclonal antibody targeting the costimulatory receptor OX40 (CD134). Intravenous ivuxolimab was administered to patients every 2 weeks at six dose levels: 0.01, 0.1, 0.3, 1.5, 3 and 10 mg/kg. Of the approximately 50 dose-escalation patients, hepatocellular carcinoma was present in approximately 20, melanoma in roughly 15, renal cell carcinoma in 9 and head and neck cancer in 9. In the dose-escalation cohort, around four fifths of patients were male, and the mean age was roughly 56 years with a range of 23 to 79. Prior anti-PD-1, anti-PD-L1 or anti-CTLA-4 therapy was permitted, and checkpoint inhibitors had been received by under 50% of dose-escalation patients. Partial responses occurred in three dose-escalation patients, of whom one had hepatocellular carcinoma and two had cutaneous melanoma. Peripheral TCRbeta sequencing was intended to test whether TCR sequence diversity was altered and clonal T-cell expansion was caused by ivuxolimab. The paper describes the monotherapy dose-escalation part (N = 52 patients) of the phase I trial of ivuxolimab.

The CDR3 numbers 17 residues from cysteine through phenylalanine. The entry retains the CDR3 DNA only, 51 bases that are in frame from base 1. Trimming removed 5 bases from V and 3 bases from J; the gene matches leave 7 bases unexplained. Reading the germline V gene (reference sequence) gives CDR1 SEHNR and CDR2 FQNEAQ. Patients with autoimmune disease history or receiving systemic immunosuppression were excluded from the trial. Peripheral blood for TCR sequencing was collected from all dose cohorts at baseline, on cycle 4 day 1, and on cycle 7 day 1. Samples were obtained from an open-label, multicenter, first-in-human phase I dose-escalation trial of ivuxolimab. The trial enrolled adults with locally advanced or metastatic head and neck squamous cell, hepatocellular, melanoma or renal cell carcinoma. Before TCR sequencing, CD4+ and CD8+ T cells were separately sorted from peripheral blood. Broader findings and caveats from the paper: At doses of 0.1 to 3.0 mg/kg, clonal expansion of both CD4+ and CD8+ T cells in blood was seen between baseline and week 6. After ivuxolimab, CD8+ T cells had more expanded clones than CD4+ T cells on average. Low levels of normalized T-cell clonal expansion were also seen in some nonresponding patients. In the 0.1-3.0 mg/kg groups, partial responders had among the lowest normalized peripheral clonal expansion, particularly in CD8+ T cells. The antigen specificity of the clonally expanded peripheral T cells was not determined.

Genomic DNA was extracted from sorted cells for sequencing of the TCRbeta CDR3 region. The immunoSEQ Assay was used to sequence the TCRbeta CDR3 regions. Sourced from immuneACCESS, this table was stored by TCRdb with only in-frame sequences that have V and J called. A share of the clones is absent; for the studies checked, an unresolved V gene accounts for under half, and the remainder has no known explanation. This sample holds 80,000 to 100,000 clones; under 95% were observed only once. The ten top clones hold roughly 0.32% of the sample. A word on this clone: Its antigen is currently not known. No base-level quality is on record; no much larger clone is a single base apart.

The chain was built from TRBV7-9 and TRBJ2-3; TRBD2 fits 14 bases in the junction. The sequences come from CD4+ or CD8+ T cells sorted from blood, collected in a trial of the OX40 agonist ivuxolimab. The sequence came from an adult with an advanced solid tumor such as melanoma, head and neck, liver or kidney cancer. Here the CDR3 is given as CASSLGLAGGRTDTQYF. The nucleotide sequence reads TGTGCCAGCAGCCTAGGACTAGCGGGAGGTCGGACAGATACGCAGTATTTT.